This record concerns one T cell receptor (beta chain) sequence. Antigen unknown. V trimming: 1 base; J trimming: 0 bases; junction bases outside the gene matches: 4. The CDR3 has 17 amino acids. The V gene's germline CDR1 is LGHNA and CDR2 YSLEER. The data belong to a study of T cell responses to AZD1222 COVID-19 vaccine. The method was immunoSEQ multiplex PCR; TCRdb's version includes in-frame clones alone and lacks a portion of them. This sample has around 83,000 clones; about nine tenths occur once, and the top ten carry approximately 5%. The study, taken as a whole, reports: Reports indicate that nearly half of spike-specific TCRs are directed at unmutated variant regions. Most donors were white British and more were female, and clonal diversity was possibly underestimated.

V gene TRBV4-3 combines with J gene TRBJ2-2; 8 bases match TRBD2. The sequence derives from an adult who received the AZD1222 COVID-19 vaccine. This sample comprised peripheral blood, obtained 28 days after the second AZD1222 dose. Written as DNA, the CDR3 is TGCGCCAGCAGCCAAGTAATGGGACTAGCGAACACCGGGGAGCTGTTTTTT. This gives the protein CASSQVMGLANTGELFF.